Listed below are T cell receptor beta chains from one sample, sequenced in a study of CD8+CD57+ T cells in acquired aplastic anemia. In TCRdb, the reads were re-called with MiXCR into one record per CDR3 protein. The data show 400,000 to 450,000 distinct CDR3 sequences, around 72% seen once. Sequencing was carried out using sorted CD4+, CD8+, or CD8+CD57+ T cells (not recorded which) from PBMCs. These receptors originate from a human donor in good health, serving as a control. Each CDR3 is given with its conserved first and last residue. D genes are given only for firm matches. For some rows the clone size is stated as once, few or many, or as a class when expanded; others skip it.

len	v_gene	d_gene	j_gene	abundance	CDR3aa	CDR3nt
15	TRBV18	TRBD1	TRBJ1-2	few	CASSPPGQGIYGYTF	TGTGCCAGCTCACCACCGGGACAGGGGATCTATGGCTACACCTTC
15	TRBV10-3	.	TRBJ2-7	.	CAIRSGAGASYDQYF	TGTGCCATCAGAAGTGGGGCAGGGGCATCCTACGATCAGTACTTC
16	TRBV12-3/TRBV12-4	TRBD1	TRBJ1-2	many	CASSPGTGGVGGGYTF	TGTGCCAGCAGTCCCGGGACAGGGGGAGTAGGTGGAGGCTACACCTTC
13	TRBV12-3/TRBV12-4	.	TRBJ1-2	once	CASSLWGSHGYTF	TGTGCCAGCAGTCTATGGGGGAGCCATGGCTACACCTTC
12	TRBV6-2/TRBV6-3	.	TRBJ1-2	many	CASTTDNYGYTF	TGTGCCAGCACCACAGATAACTATGGCTACACCTTC
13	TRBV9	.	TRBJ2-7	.	CASSVVGEADTQF	TGTGCCAGCAGCGTAGTGGGGGAGGCAGATACGCAGTTC
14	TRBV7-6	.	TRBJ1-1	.	CASSLARTPQGAEF	TGTGCCAGCAGCTTAGCAAGGACACCCCAGGGAGCCGAGTTT
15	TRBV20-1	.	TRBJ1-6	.	CSARDYGRNNSPLHF	TGCAGTGCTAGAGATTACGGCAGGAATAATTCACCCCTCCACTTT
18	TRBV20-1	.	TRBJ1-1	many	CSARDSARDTWGNTEAFF	TGCAGTGCTAGAGATTCAGCCCGGGACACATGGGGGAACACTGAAGCTTTCTTT
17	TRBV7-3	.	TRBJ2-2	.	CASSVSQGGTNTGELFF	TGTGCCAGCAGTGTAAGCCAGGGGGGAACGAACACCGGGGAGCTGTTTTTT
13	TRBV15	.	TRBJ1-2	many	CATSRGAGGGYTF	TGTGCCACCAGCAGGGGGGCGGGGGGGGGCTACACCTTC
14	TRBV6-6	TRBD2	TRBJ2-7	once	CARGVSGLVYEQYF	TGTGCCAGGGGAGTGTCGGGACTAGTCTACGAGCAGTACTTC
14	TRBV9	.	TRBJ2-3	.	CASKRTLLTDTGYF	TGTGCCAGCAAGCGCACGTTACTCACGGATACCGGGTATTTT
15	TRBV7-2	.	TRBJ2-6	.	CASSPGASGANVLTF	TGTGCCAGCAGCCCAGGGGCCTCTGGGGCCAACGTCCTGACTTTC
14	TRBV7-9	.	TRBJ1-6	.	CASSGRVNTEALFF	TGTGCCAGCAGCGGCAGGGTAAACACTGAAGCTCTCTTTTTT
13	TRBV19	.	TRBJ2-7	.	CASSRGPVYEQYF	TGTGCCAGTAGTAGAGGACCAGTCTACGAGCAGTACTTC
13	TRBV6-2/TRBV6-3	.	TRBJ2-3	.	CASSTGGADTQYF	TGTGCCAGCAGTACAGGGGGGGCAGATACGCAGTATTTT
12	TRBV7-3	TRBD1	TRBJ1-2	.	CASSTNRGGGTF	TGTGCCAGCAGTACGAACAGGGGGGGCGGCACCTTC
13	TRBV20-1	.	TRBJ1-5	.	CSAALAGNYAQHF	TGCAGTGCTGCACTAGCGGGCAACTACGCCCAGCATTTT
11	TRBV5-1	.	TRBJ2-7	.	CASRSAYEQYF	TGCGCCAGCAGGTCGGCCTACGAGCAGTACTTC
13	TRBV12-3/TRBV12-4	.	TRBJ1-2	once	CASTLGELYGYTF	TGTGCCAGCACCCTAGGAGAGCTTTATGGCTACACCTTC
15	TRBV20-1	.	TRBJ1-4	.	CSARDGGGEHEKLFF	TGCAGTGCCAGGGATGGAGGAGGAGAGCATGAAAAACTGTTTTTT
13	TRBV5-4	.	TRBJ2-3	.	CASSSERAGTQYF	TGTGCCAGCAGTTCGGAGCGGGCAGGGACGCAGTATTTT
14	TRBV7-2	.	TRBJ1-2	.	CASSSQADNYGYTF	TGTGCCAGCAGCTCACAGGCAGATAACTATGGCTACACCTTC
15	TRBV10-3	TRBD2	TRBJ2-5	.	CAIGESGGDKGTQYF	TGTGCCATCGGAGAGAGCGGGGGGGACAAAGGGACCCAGTACTTC
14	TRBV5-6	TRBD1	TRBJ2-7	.	CASSLGQGRGEQYF	TGTGCCAGCAGTCTCGGACAGGGCAGGGGCGAGCAGTACTTC
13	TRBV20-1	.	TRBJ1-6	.	CSARKSGGPPLHF	TGCAGTGCCCGGAAGAGCGGGGGGCCACCCCTCCACTTT
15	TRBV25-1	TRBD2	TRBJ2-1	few	CASGLGREGWDEQFF	TGTGCCAGCGGCCTGGGTAGGGAGGGGTGGGATGAGCAGTTCTTC
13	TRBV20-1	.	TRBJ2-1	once	CSCMAQEYDEQFF	TGCAGTTGTATGGCCCAGGAATACGATGAGCAGTTCTTC
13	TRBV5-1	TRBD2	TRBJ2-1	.	CASSQERGGSPRF	TGCGCCAGCAGCCAAGAACGGGGGGGGTCCCCGCGATTC
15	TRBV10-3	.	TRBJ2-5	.	CASSEIGQAGNGQYF	TGTGCCAGCAGCGAAATCGGACAGGCGGGGAACGGCCAGTACTTC
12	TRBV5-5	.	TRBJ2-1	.	CASSETPYEQFF	TGTGCCAGCAGTGAAACCCCGTATGAGCAGTTCTTC
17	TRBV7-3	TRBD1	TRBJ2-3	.	CASSLPRGPYEQYTQYF	TGTGCCAGCAGCTTGCCCAGGGGGCCGTACGAGCAGTACACGCAGTATTTT
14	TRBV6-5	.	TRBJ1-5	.	CASSYSIAGQPKHF	TGTGCCAGCAGTTACTCGATAGCTGGACAGCCCAAGCATTTT
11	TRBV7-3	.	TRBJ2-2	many	CASSLSGELFF	TGTGCCAGCAGCTTGTCGGGGGAGCTGTTTTTT
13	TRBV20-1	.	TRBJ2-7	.	CSARSIGTGELYF	TGCAGTGCTAGATCGATAGGCACCGGGGAGCTGTACTTC
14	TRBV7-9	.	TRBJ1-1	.	CASSLVTGDYEQYF	TGTGCTAGCAGCTTAGTAACGGGGGACTACGAGCAGTACTTT
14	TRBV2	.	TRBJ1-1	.	CASSAGRVGNTAFF	TGTGCCAGCAGTGCAGGGCGCGTCGGAAATACCGCTTTCTTT
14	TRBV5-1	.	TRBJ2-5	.	CASSWDKVAETQYF	TGCGCCAGCAGCTGGGACAAGGTCGCTGAGACCCAGTACTTC